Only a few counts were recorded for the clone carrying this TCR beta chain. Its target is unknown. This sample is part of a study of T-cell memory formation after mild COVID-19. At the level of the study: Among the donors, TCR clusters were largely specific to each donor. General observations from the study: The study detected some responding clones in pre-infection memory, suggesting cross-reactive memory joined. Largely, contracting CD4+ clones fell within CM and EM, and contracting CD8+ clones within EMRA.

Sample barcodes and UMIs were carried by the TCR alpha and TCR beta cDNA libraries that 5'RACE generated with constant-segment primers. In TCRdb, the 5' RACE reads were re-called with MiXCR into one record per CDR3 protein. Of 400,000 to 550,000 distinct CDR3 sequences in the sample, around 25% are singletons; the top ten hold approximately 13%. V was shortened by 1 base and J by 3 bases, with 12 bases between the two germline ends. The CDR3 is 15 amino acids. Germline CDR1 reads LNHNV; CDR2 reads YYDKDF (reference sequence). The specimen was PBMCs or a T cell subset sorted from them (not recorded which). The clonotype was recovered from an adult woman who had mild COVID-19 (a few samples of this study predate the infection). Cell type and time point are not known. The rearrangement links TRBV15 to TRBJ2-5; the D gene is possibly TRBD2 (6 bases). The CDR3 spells CATSRGGGTEETQYF. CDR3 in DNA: TGTGCCACCAGCAGAGGCGGCGGGACCGAAGAGACCCAGTACTTC. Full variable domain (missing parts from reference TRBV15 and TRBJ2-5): DAMVIQNPRYQVTQFGKPVTLSCSQTLNHNVMYWYQQKSSQAPKLLFHYYDKDFNNEADTPDNFQSRRPNTSFCFLDIRSPGLGDTAMYLCATSRGGGTEETQYFGPGTRLLVL.